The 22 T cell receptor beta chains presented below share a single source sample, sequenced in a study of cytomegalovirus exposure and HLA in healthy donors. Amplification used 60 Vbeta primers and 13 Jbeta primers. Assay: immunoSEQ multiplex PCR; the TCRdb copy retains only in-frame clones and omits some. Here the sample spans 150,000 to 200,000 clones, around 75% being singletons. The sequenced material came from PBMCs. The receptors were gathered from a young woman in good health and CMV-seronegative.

Here the CDR3 reads CASRLGEGVLFF. The CDR3 nucleotides are TGTGCCAGCAGGTTGGGAGAGGGTGTATTGTTTTTT. The rearrangement joins TRBV6-1 to TRBJ1-4; D uncertain. The CDR3 consists of 12 residues. V lost 6 bases and J 15 bases, leaving 17 bases between the germline ends. The V gene's germline CDR1 is MNHNS and CDR2 SASEGT.

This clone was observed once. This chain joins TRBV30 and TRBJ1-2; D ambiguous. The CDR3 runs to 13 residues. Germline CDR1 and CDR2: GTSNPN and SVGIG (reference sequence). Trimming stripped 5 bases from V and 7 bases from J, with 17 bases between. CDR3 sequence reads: CAWDETQGGGYTF. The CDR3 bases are TGTGCCTGGGACGAGACCCAAGGAGGTGGCTACACCTTC.

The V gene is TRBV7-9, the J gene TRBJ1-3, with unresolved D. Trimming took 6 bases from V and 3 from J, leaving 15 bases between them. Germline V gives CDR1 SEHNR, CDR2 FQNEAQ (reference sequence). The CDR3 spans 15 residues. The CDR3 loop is CASSFDGGYGNTIYF. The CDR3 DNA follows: TGTGCCAGCAGTTTCGACGGCGGGTATGGAAACACCATATATTTT. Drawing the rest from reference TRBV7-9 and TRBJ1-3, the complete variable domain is DTGVSQNPRHKITKRGQNVTFRCDPISEHNRLYWYRQTLGQGPEFLTYFQNEAQLEKSRLLSDRFSAERPKGSFSTLEIQRTEQGDSAMYLCASSFDGGYGNTIYFGEGSWLTVV.

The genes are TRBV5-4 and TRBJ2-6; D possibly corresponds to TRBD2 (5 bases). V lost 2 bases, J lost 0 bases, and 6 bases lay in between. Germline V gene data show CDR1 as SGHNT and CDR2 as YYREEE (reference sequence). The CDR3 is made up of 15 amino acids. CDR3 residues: CASSFGVSGANVLTF. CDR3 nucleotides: TGTGCCAGCAGCTTCGGGGTCTCTGGGGCCAACGTCCTGACTTTC. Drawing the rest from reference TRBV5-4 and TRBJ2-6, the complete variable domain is ETGVTQSPTHLIKTRGQQVTLRCSSQSGHNTVSWYQQALGQGPQFIFQYYREEENGRGNFPPRFSGLQFPNYSSELNVNALELDDSALYLCASSFGVSGANVLTFGAGSRLTVL.

CDR3 in amino acids: CASSLLGSGGYNEQFF. The CDR3 bases are TGTGCCAGCAGTTTATTGGGCAGCGGGGGGTACAATGAGCAGTTCTTC. The rearrangement joins TRBV27 to TRBJ2-1; 9 nucleotides agree with TRBD2. The CDR3 sequence is 16 residues long. CDR1 is MNHEY and CDR2 is SMNVEV in the germline V gene (reference sequence). The V gene end was trimmed by 1 base and the J gene end by 4 bases; junction bases not matched to a gene: 5.

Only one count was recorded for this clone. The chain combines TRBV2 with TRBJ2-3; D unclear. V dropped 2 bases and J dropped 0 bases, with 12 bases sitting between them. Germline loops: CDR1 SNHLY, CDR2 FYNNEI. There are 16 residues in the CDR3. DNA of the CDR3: TGTGCCAGCAGTGAATTTAGTCCTCGTAGCACAGATACGCAGTATTTT. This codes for CASSEFSPRSTDTQYF.

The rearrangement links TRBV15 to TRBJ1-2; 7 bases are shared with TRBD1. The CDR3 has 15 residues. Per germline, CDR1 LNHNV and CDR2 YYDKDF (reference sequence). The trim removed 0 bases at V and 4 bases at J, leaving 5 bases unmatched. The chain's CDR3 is CATSRDLGGFYGYTF. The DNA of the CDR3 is TGTGCCACCAGCAGAGATCTAGGGGGCTTCTATGGCTACACCTTC.

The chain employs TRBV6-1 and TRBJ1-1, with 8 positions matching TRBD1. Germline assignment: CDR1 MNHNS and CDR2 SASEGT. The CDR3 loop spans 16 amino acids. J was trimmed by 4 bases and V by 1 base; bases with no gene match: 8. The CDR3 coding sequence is TGTGCCAGCAGTGAAGGGGGGGGCAGGGGGCGCACTGAAGCTTTCTTT. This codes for CASSEGGGRGRTEAFF.

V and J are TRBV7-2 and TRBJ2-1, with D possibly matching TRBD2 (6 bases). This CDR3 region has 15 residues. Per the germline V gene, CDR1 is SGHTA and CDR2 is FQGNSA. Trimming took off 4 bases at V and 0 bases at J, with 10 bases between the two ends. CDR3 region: CASSSGGASYNEQFF. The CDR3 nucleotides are TGTGCCAGCAGCTCCGGCGGGGCCTCCTACAATGAGCAGTTCTTC. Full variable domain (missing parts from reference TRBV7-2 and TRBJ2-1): GAGVSQSPSNKVTEKGKDVELRCDPISGHTALYWYRQSLGQGLEFLIYFQGNSAPDKSGLPSDRFSAERTGGSVSTLTIQRTQQEDSAVYLCASSSGGASYNEQFFGPGTRLTVL.

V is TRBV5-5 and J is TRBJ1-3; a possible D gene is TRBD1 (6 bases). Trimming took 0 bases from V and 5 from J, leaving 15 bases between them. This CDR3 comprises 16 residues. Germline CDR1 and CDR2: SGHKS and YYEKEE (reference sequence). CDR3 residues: CASSLGPADRRNTIYF. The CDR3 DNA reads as TGTGCCAGCAGCTTGGGTCCCGCGGACAGACGAAACACCATATATTTT.

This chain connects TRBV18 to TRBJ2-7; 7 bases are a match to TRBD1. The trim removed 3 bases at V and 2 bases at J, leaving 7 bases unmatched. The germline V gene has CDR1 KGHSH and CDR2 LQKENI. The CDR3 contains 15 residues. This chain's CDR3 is CASSPPVDRPYEQYF. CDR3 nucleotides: TGTGCCAGCTCACCCCCCGTGGACAGGCCCTACGAGCAGTACTTC.

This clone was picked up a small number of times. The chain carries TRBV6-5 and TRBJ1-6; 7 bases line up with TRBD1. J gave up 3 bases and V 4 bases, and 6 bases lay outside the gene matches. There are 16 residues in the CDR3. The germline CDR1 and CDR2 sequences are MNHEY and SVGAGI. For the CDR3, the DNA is TGTGCCAGCAGTTCCGCAGGGGGGAACTATAATTCACCCCTCCACTTT. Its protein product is CASSSAGGNYNSPLHF.

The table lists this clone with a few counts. The CDR3 region has the DNA TGTGCCAGTGGCCTCTTGCGACAGGGCAATGAGCAGTTCTTC. Encoded protein: CASGLLRQGNEQFF. The chain has TRBV19 and TRBJ2-1; 7 bases fit TRBD1. Losses at the gene ends were 8 bases for V and 6 bases for J; bases not matched to a gene: 10. The germline V gene has CDR1 LNHDA and CDR2 SQIVND (reference sequence). The CDR3 has 14 residues.

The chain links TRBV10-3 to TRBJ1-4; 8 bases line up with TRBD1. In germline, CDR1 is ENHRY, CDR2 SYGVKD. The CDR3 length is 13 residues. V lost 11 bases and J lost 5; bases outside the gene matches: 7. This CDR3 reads CAVGQGTNEKLFF. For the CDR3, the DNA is TGTGCCGTCGGACAGGGAACAAATGAAAAACTGTTTTTT.

CDR3 coding DNA: TGTGCCAGCAGCTTGCTCGGGACAGGGAGTAACTATGGCTACACCTTC. Translating gives CASSLLGTGSNYGYTF. This chain connects TRBV5-4 to TRBJ1-2, with TRBD1 identical over 9 bases. This CDR3 has 16 residues. Germline values: CDR1 SGHNT, CDR2 YYREEE (reference sequence). With 1 base clipped from V and 1 base from J, the junction kept 5 bases outside the gene matches.

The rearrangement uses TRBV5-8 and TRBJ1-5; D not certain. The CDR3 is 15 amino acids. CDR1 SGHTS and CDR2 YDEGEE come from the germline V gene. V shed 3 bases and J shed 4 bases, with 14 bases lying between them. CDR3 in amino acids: CASSSGLTENQPQHF. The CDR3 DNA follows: TGTGCCAGCAGCTCGGGGTTAACAGAAAATCAGCCCCAGCATTTT.

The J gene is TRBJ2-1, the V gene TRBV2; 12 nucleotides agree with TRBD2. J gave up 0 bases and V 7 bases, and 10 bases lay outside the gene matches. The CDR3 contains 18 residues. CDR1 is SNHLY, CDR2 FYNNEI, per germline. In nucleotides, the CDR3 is TGTGCCAGCATCGGGACTAGCGGGTCTTCCGGCTCCTACAATGAGCAGTTCTTC. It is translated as CASIGTSGSSGSYNEQFF.

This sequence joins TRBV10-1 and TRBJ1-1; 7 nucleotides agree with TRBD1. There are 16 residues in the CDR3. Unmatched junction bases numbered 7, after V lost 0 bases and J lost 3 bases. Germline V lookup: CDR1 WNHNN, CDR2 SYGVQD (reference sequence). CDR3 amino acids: CASSESPTGVDTEAFF. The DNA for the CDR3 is TGCGCCAGCAGTGAGTCCCCTACAGGGGTGGACACTGAAGCTTTCTTT.

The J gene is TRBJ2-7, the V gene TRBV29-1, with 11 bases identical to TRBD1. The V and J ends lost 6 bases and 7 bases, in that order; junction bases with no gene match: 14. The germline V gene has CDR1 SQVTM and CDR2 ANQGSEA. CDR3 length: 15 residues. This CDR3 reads CSVGGTGGRYREQYF. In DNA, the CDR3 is TGCAGCGTGGGGGGGACAGGGGGGCGCTATAGGGAGCAGTACTTC.

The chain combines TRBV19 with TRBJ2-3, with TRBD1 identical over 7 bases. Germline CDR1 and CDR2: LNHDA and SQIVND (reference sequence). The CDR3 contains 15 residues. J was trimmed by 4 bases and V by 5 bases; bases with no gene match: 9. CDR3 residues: CASSFKGASADTQYF. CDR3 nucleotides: TGTGCCAGTAGTTTTAAGGGGGCCTCTGCAGATACGCAGTATTTT.

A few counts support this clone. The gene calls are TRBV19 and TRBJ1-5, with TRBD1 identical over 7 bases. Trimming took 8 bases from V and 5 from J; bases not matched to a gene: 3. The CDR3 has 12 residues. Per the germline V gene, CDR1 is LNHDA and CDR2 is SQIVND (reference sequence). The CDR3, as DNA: TGTGCCAGTGAACAGGGGCATCAGCCCCAGCATTTT. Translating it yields CASEQGHQPQHF.

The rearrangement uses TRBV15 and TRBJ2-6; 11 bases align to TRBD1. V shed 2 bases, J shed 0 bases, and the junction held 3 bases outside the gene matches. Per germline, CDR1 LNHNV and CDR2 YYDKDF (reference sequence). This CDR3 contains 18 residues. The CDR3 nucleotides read TGTGCCACCAGCAGATTCGGACAGGGGGCCTCTGGGGCCAACGTCCTGACTTTC. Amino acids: CATSRFGQGASGANVLTF.